This T cell receptor (beta chain) was sequenced during a study of blood T cells in healthy people across ages. The sample holds many counts of this clonotype. Its target is not known. The junction shows a germline mismatch at one end, possibly a read error. Study observations and caveats: The long-lived group displayed more naive CD4+ cells, plus higher diversity, than the aged donors did.

Combining a sample-barcoded 5' primer with a J-beta primer mix, a second PCR ran for 7 to 11 cycles. TCRdb reanalysed the 5' RACE reads using MiXCR and keeps one entry per CDR3 protein. The sample yields approximately 1,100,000 distinct CDR3 sequences, less than 50% seen once. Healthy Caucasian individuals from Russia aged about 6 to 90 served as donors. Material: blood. The TCR sequence derives from a woman aged 55-69 years in good health.

The CDR3 DNA follows: TGTGCCAGCAGATTAGCGGGAGGGCCGAGTAACGAGCAGTACTTC. Translated: CASRLAGGPSNEQYF. The chain couples TRBV12-3 or TRBV12-4 to TRBJ2-7; 11 bases are shared with TRBD2. CDR3 length equals 15 residues.